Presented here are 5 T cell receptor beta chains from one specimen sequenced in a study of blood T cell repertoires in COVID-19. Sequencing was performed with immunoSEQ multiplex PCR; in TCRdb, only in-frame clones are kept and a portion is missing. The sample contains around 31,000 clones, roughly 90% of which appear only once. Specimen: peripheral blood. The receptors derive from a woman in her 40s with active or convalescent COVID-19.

The CDR3 here is CASRTGNTEAFF. CDR3 coding DNA: TGTGCCAGCAGAACAGGGAACACTGAAGCTTTCTTT. This chain links TRBV28 with TRBJ1-1, with D maybe TRBD1 (5 bases). This CDR3 is built from 12 residues. CDR1 is MDHEN and CDR2 is SYDVKM in the germline V gene. V gave up 6 bases and J gave up 1 base, with 6 bases separating them.

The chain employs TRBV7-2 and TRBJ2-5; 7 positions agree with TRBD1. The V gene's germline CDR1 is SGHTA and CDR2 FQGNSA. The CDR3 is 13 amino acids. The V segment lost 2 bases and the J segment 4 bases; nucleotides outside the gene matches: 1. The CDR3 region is CASSLKGAETQYF. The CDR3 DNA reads TGTGCCAGCAGCTTAAAGGGGGCAGAGACCCAGTACTTC.

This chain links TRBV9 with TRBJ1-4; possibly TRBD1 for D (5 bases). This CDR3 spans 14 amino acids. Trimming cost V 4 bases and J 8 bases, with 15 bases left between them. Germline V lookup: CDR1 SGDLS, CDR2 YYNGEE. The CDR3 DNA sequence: TGTGCCAGCAGCCCCCAGGGTGGGGGGGAAAAACTGTTTTTT. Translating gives CASSPQGGGEKLFF.

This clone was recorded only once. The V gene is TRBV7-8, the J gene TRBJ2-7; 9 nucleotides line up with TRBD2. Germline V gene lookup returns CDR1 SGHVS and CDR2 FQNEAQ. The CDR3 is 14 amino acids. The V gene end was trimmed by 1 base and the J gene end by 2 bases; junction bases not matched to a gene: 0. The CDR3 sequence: CASSLGLAAYEQYF. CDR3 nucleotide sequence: TGTGCCAGCAGCTTAGGACTAGCGGCCTACGAGCAGTACTTC.

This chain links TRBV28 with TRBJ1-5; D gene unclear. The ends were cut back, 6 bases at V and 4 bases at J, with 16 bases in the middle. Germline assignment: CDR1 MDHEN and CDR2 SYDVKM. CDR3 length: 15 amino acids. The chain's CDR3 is CASRTETERNQPQHF. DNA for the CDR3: TGTGCCAGCAGAACGGAGACGGAACGAAATCAGCCCCAGCATTTT. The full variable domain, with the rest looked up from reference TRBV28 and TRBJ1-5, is DVKVTQSSRYLVKRTGEKVFLECVQDMDHENMFWYRQDPGLGLRLIYFSYDVKMKEKGDIPEGYSVSREKKERFSLILESASTNQTSMYLCASRTETERNQPQHFGDGTRLSIL.